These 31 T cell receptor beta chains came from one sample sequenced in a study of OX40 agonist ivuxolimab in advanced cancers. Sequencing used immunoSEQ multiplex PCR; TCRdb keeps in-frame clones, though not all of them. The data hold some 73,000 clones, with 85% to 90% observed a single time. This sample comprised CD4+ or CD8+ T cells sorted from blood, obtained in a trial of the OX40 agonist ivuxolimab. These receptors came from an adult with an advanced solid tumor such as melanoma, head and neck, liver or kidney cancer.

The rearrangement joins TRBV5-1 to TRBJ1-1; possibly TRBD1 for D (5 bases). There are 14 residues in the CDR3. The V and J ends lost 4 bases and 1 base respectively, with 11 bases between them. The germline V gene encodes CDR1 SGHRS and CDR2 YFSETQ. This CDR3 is CASSPRGGNTEAFF. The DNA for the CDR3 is TGCGCCAGCAGCCCGAGGGGCGGGAACACTGAAGCTTTCTTT.

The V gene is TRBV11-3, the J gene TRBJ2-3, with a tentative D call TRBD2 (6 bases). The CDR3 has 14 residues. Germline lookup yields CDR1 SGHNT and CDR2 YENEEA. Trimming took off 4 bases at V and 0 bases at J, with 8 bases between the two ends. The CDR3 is CASSSGGSTDTQYF. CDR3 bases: TGTGCCAGCAGCTCCGGGGGAAGCACAGATACGCAGTATTTT.

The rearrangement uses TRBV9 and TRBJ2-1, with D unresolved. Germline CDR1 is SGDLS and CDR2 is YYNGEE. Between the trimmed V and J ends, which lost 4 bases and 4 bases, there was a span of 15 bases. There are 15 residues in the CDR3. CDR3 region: CASSHPNLVYNEQFF. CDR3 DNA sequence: TGTGCCAGCAGCCACCCAAACTTGGTTTACAATGAGCAGTTCTTC.

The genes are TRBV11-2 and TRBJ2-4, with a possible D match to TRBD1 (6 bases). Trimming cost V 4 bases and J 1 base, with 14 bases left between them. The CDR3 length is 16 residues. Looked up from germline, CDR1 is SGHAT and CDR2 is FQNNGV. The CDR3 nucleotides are TGTGCCAGCAGCTACAGCCAGGGGAGCGCCAAAAACATTCAGTACTTC. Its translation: CASSYSQGSAKNIQYF.

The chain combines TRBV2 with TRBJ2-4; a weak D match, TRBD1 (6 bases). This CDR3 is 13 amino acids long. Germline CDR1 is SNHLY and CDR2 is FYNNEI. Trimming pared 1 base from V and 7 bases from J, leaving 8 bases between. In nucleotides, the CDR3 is TGTGCCAGCAGTGAAGGGCAGGGGAACATTCAGTACTTC. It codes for CASSEGQGNIQYF. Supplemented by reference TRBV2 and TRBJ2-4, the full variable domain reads EPEVTQTPSHQVTQMGQEVILRCVPISNHLYFYWYRQILGQKVEFLVSFYNNEISEKSEIFDDQFSVERPDGSNFTLKIRSTKLEDSAMYFCASSEGQGNIQYFGAGTRLSVL.

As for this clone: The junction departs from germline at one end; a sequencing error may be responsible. As DNA, the CDR3 is TGTGCCAGCAGCCGCCTGGGTCCCTTC. Its protein is CASSRLGPF. The V and J genes are TRBV7-3 and TRBJ1-2, with D hard to call. CDR1 is SGHTA and CDR2 is FQGTGA in the germline V gene. The CDR3 is 9 residues long. The full variable domain, rest sourced from reference TRBV7-3 and TRBJ1-2, is GAGVSQTPSNKVTEKGKYVELRCDPISGHTALYWYRQSLGQGPEFLIYFQGTGAADDSGLPNDRFFAVRPEGSVSTLKIQRTERGDSAVYLCASSRLGPFGSGTRLTVV.

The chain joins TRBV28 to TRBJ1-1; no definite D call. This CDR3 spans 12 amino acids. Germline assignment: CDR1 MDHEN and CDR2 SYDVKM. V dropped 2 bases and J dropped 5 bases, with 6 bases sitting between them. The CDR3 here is CASSLVGTEAFF. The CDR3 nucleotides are TGTGCCAGCAGTTTAGTTGGAACTGAAGCTTTCTTT.

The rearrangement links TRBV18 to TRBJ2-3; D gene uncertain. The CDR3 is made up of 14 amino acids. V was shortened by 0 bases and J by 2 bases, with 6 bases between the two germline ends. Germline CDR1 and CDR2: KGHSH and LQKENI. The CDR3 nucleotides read TGTGCCAGCTCACCACCGTTCCCCACAGATACGCAGTATTTT. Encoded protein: CASSPPFPTDTQYF.

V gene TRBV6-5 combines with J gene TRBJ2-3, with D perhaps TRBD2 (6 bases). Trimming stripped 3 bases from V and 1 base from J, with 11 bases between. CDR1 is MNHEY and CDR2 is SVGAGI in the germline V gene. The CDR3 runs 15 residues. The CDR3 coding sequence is TGTGCCAGCAGTTATGCGGGGACCCGCACAGATACGCAGTATTTT. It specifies CASSYAGTRTDTQYF.

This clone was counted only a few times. In DNA, the CDR3 is TGTGCTAGTGGTTTGGTAACAGAGAACTACGAGCAGTACTTC. Translating it yields CASGLVTENYEQYF. This sequence joins TRBV12-5 and TRBJ2-7; D remains unclear. CDR3 length equals 14 residues. CDR1 and CDR2 from the germline V gene are LGHNT and FRNRAP. Trimming pared 0 bases from V and 3 bases from J, leaving 9 bases between.

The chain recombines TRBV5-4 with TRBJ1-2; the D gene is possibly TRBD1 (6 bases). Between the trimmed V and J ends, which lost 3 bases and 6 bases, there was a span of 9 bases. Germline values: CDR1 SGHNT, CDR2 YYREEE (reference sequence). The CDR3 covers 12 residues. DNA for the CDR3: TGTGCCAGCAGCTCTAACAGGGATGGCTACACCTTC. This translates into CASSSNRDGYTF.

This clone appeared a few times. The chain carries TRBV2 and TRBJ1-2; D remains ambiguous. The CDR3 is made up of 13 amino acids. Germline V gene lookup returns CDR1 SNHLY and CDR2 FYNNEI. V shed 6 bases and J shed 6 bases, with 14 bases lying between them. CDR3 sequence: CASSVRDGDGYTF. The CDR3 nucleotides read TGTGCCAGCAGCGTAAGGGATGGGGATGGCTACACCTTC.

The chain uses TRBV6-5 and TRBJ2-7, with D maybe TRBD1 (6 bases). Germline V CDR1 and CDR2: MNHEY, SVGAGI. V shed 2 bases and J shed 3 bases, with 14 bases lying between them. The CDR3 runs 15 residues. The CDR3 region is CASSYRIQGFYEQYF. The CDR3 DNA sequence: TGTGCCAGCAGTTACCGTATACAGGGTTTCTACGAGCAGTACTTC.

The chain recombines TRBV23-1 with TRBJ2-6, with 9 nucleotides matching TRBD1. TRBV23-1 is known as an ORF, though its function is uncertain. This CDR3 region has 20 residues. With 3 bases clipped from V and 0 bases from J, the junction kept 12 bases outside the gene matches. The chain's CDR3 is CASSHPNHRGHNSGANVLTF. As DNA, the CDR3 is TGCGCCAGCAGTCACCCTAACCACAGGGGGCACAACTCTGGGGCCAACGTCCTGACTTTC.

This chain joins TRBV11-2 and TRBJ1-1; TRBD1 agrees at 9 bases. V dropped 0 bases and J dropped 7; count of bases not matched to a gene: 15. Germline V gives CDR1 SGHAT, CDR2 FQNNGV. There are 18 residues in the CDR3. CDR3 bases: TGTGCCAGCAGCTTAGATGGGACAGGGTTTCCCGTTGGTGGTGAAGCTTTCTTT. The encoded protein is CASSLDGTGFPVGGEAFF. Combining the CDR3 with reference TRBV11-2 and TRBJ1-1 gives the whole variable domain EAGVAQSPRYKIIEKRQSVAFWCNPISGHATLYWYQQILGQGPKLLIQFQNNGVVDDSQLPKDRFSAERLKGVDSTLKIQPAKLEDSAVYLCASSLDGTGFPVGGEAFFGQGTRLTVV.

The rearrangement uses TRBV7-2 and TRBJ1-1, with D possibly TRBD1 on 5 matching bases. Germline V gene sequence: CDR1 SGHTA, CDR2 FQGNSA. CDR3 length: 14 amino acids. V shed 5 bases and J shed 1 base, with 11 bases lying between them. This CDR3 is CASSTGLQNTEAFF. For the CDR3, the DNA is TGTGCCAGCAGCACGGGACTTCAGAACACTGAAGCTTTCTTT.

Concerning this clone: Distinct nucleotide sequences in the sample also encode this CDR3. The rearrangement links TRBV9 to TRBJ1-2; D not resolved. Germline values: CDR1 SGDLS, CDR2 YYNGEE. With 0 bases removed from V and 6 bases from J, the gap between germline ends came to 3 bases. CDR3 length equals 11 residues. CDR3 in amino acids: CASSVGNGYTF. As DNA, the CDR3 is TGTGCCAGCAGCGTAGGTAATGGCTACACCTTC.

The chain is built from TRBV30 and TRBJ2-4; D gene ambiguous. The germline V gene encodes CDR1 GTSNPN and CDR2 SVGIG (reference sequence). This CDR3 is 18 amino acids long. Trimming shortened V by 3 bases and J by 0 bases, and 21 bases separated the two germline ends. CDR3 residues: CAWSPRVGKLIAKNIQYF. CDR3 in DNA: TGTGCCTGGAGCCCTCGGGTGGGCAAGCTAATAGCCAAAAACATTCAGTACTTC.

The CDR3 nucleotides are TGTGCCAGCAGCTTAAGCGCCGGACTAGCGGGAGGCGAGCAGTACTTC. Its translation is CASSLSAGLAGGEQYF. The chain is built from TRBV7-8 and TRBJ2-7; 14 bases are shared with TRBD2. Germline loops: CDR1 SGHVS, CDR2 FQNEAQ. This CDR3 is 16 amino acids long. The junction had 6 bases not matched to a gene; V was cut back by 2 bases and J by 6 bases. Based on the CDR3 plus reference TRBV7-8 and TRBJ2-7, the full variable domain is GAGVSQSPRYKVAKRGQDVALRCDPISGHVSLFWYQQALGQGPEFLTYFQNEAQLDKSGLPSDRFFAERPEGSVSTLKIQRTQQEDSAVYLCASSLSAGLAGGEQYFGPGTRLTVT.

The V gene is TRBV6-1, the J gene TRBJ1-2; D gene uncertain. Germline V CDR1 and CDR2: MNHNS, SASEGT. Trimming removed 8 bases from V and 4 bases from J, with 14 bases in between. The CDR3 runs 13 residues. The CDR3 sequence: CASAKAVSYGYTF. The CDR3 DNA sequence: TGTGCCAGCGCGAAGGCGGTGAGCTATGGCTACACCTTC.

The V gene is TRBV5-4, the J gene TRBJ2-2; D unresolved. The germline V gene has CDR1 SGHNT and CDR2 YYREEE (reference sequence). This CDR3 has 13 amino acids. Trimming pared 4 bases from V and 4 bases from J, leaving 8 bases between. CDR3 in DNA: TGTGCCAGCAGCCCCCGCTTCACCGGGGAGCTGTTTTTT. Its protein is CASSPRFTGELFF. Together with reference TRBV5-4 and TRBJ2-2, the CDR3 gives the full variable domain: ETGVTQSPTHLIKTRGQQVTLRCSSQSGHNTVSWYQQALGQGPQFIFQYYREEENGRGNFPPRFSGLQFPNYSSELNVNALELDDSALYLCASSPRFTGELFFGEGSRLTVL.

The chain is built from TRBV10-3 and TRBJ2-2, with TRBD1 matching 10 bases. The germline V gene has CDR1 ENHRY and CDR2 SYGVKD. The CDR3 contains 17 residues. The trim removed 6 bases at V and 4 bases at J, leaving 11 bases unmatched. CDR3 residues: CAISRQGANLGTGELFF. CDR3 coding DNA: TGTGCCATCAGCCGACAGGGGGCAAACTTGGGCACCGGGGAGCTGTTTTTT.

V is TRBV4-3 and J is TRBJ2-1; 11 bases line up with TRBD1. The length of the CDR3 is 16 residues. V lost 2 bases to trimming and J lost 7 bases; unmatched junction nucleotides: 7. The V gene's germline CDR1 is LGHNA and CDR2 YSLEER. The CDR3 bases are TGCGCCAGCAGCCAATCTGGGACAGGGGGGTGGAATGAGCAGTTCTTC. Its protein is CASSQSGTGGWNEQFF.

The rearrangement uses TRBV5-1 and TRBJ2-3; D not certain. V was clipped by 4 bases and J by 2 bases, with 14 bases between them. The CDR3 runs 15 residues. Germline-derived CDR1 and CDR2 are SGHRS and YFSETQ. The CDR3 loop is CASSDGVRATDTQYF. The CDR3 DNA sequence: TGCGCCAGCAGCGATGGGGTTAGGGCCACAGATACGCAGTATTTT.

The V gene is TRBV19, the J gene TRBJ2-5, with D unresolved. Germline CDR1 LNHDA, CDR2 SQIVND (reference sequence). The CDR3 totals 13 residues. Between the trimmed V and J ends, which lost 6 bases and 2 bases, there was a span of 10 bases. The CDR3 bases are TGTGCCAGTAGCTTCACTATTCAAGAGACCCAGTACTTC. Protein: CASSFTIQETQYF.

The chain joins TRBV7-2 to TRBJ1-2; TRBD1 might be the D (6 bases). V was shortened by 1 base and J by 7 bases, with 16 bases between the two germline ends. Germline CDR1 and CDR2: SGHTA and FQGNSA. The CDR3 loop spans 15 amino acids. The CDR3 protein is CASSLVGTPGGGYTF. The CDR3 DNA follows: TGTGCCAGCAGCTTAGTCGGGACACCGGGCGGTGGCTACACCTTC.

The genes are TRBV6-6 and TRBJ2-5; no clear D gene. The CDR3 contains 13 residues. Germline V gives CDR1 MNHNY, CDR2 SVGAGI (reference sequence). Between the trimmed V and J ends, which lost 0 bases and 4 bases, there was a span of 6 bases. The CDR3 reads CASSYSTGETQYF. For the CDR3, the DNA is TGTGCCAGCAGTTACTCGACGGGAGAGACCCAGTACTTC.

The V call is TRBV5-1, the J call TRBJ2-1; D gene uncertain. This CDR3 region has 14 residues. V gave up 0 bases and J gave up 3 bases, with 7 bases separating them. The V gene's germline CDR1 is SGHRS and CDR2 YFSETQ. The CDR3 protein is CASSLAKDYNEQFF. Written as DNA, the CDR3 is TGCGCCAGCAGCTTGGCTAAGGACTACAATGAGCAGTTCTTC.

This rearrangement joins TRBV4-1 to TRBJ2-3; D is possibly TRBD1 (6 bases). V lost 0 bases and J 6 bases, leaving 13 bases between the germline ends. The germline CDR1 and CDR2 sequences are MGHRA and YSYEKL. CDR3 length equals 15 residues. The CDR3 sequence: CASSQDRGGQDTQYF. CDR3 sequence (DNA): TGCGCCAGCAGCCAAGATCGGGGCGGACAGGATACGCAGTATTTT.

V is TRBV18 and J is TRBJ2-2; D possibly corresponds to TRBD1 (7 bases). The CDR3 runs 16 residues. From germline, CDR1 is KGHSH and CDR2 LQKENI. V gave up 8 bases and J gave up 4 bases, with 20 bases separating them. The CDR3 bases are TGTGCCAGCCTAGCGTCTGGACAGGCTGGCACCGGGGAGCTGTTTTTT. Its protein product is CASLASGQAGTGELFF. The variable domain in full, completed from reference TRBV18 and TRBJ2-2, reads NAGVMQNPRHLVRRRGQEARLRCSPMKGHSHVYWYRQLPEEGLKFMVYLQKENIIDESGMPKERFSAEFPKEGPSILRIQQVVRGDSAAYFCASLASGQAGTGELFFGEGSRLTVL.

CDR3 residues: CASSELISGDTQYF. CDR3 coding DNA: TGTGCCAGCAGTGAACTCATCAGCGGGGATACGCAGTATTTT. This chain uses TRBV2 with TRBJ2-3; perhaps TRBD2 as D (6 bases). Germline loops: CDR1 SNHLY, CDR2 FYNNEI. The length of the CDR3 is 14 residues. V gave up 2 bases and J gave up 6 bases, with 12 bases separating them.